The clone carrying this TCR beta chain came up a few times. The antigen remains undetermined. These data originate in a study of early T cells in non-severe SARS-CoV-2 infection. At the level of the study: Investigators sequenced bulk RNA drawn from unsorted whole blood, and chains remained unpaired.

The study, taken as a whole, reports: In VDJdb matching, anti-spike CD8 responses were favored while private and CD4 specificities went missing.

Individual cDNA molecules were tagged with unique molecular identifiers, the study reported. From the 5' RACE reads, TCRdb called clonotypes with MiXCR, one entry per CDR3 protein. The table has tens of thousands of distinct CDR3 sequences, around 9.7% seen once; the top ten hold less than 25%. The V end was cut by 2 bases, the J end by 3 bases, with 13 bases between. The CDR3 length is 15 residues. What was sequenced was whole blood. The TCR sequence derives from an adult who was a healthcare worker with PCR-confirmed SARS-CoV-2 infection or an uninfected control (not recorded which). The rearrangement links TRBV12-3 or TRBV12-4 to TRBJ2-5, with no clear D. The CDR3 DNA is TGTGCCAGCAGTTTATATGGAGCGAGTGAAGAGACCCAGTACTTC. The encoded protein is CASSLYGASEETQYF.